This T cell receptor beta chain came from a study of control samples from healthy donors and cancer patients. Clones were sequenced by immunoSEQ multiplex PCR, and TCRdb holds only the in-frame ones, with some missing. The top ten clones hold approximately 1.9% of a sample with roughly 52,000 clones, 95% to 97% of them seen once. The V gene end was trimmed by 3 bases and the J gene end by 1 base; junction bases not matched to a gene: 5. The germline V gene encodes CDR1 SGHDT and CDR2 YYEEEE. The CDR3 length is 16 residues. Sequenced sample: blood. This chain links TRBV5-6 with TRBJ2-1; 9 nucleotides agree with TRBD1. The source of this sequence is a woman in her 30s in good health. The CDR3 DNA follows: TGTGCCAGCAGCTATGACAGGGGGGTTTCCTACAATGAGCAGTTCTTC. Translation gives CASSYDRGVSYNEQFF.